Sequencing of this TCR beta chain was carried out in a study of blood T cells in healthy people across ages. All donors came from Russia, were Caucasian and healthy, and spanned ages 6 to 90. Each sample used at least 6.5 million PBMCs. Combining a sample-barcoded 5' primer with a J-beta primer mix, a second PCR ran for roughly 7 to 12 cycles. Each cDNA molecule received a tag from a template-switch adaptor that had 12 random nucleotides. TCRdb analysed the 5' RACE reads with MiXCR anew, one entry per CDR3 protein. The sample carries hundreds of thousands of distinct CDR3 sequences, 58% recorded once. V lost 1 base and J 1 base, leaving 6 bases between the germline ends. The CDR3 spans 14 residues. Looked up from germline, CDR1 is SEHNR and CDR2 is FQNEAQ (reference sequence). Study results and caveats: Reliance upon unsorted PBMCs precluded definitive naive versus antigen-experienced comparison.

As regards this clonotype: The antigen is not known.

V and J are TRBV7-9 and TRBJ2-3; D is undetermined. Specimen: blood. This TCR was recovered from a man aged 55 to 70 in good health. CDR3 in amino acids: CASSLDEGTDTQYF. The CDR3 nucleotides are TGTGCCAGCAGCTTAGACGAGGGCACAGATACGCAGTATTTT.